The subject of this entry is one T cell receptor (beta chain). Its antigen is unknown. Base qualities were left out, and no much larger clone turns up one base away. This sample is part of a study of blood T cell repertoires in COVID-19 (dated by TCRdb to about 2020). About the study as a whole: Samples covering the acute and convalescent phases of COVID-19 were provided by collaborators in the United States, Italy and Spain. The samples were drawn from the first 160 participants of the ongoing ImmuneRACE study and from 1,254 subjects provided by 6 global collaborators. Where available, HLA class I and class II types were taken from metadata supplied by the sample provider and were not determined by assay-based typing. Sample metadata almost always included a de-identified subject ID, COVID-19 status, age in years and sex. The repertoires were released in a freely available public database meant as a resource for research on the immune response to SARS-CoV-2. The prospective study material was composed of cDNA or gDNA derived from T cells, B-cell-depleted T cells, or PBMCs. The dataset comprised deeply sampled blood TCRbeta repertoires from subjects exposed to, actively infected with, or recovered from COVID-19. Findings and caveats that apply to the study as a whole: The amount of clinical and demographic metadata varied by source and participant and was provided uncurated.

CDR1 and CDR2 were assigned from the germline V gene as MNHEY and SVGAGI. Spanning cysteine to phenylalanine, the CDR3 consists of 15 amino acids. The DNA shown is the 45-base CDR3, in frame from base 1. The germline ends are 10 bases apart after V is trimmed by 7 bases and J by 0 bases. Participants in the prospective study were enrolled through a virtual design, were aged roughly 18 to 100 years, and lived in approximately 25 United States geographic areas. Cohort assignment in the prospective study relied on participant-reported clinical history from a screening survey and a study questionnaire. Recovered participants in ImmuneRACE Cohort 3 were defined as having two consecutive negative NP/OP PCR tests, clearance from a healthcare professional, or resolution of symptoms. Mobile phlebotomists in the prospective study collected whole blood, serum and a nasopharyngeal or oropharyngeal swab from every participant. Prospective study participants could optionally give additional blood draws and questionnaires over a 2-month period. Before DNA extraction, prospective study blood samples were shipped either frozen or at room temperature.

TCRbeta CDR3 regions were amplified from genomic DNA by means of the immunoSEQ Assay, a bias-controlled multiplex PCR. The study's processing was this. The number of nucleated cells in each sample was estimated by amplification of reference gene primers within the assay. To quantify the absolute abundance of each unique TCRbeta CDR3 rearrangement, sequence reads were collapsed and filtered. For each sample, productive Simpson clonality was calculated by taking the square root of Simpson's diversity index across productive rearrangements. TCRdb obtained this table from immuneACCESS and retained in-frame rearrangements with V and J assigned. These tables miss some clones; where compared with another copy, unresolved V genes account for less than half of the shortfall, and the remainder is unexplained. The V and J calls and clone size come from that table; D and trimming were worked out from the DNA. The sample table contains around 220,000 clones; only one count was recorded for around nine tenths of them. The ten largest clones add up to approximately 2% of the sample.

Sequencing input: PBMCs or T cells enriched from blood (not recorded which). Here the chain combines TRBV6-5 and TRBJ2-6; a tentative D call is TRBD2 (5 bases match). This TCR derives from a woman in her late teens or twenties who had recovered from COVID-19. For the CDR3, the sequence is CASTRGSSGANVLTF. The nucleotide sequence is TGTGCCAGCACCCGAGGGAGCTCTGGGGCCAACGTCCTGACTTTC.